The rows below give T cell receptor beta chains drawn from one sample of a study of T cell changes during pregnancy in multiple sclerosis. The protocol was immunoSEQ multiplex PCR, while the TCRdb copy is restricted to in-frame clones and leaves out a portion. The sample carries some 97,000 clones, roughly 90% recorded once. The sequencing here drew on peripheral blood, taken after pregnancy. These receptor sequences come from a female donor with multiple sclerosis, enrolled in a pregnancy study. Each CDR3 is given with its conserved first and last residue. The D gene is left open where the match is weak. Clone size is shown for a subset of rows, as once, few, many or a class of expanded clone.

clone_size	j_call	v_call	d_call	cdr3_nt	cdr3_aa
.	TRBJ1-6	TRBV5-4	.	TGTGCCAGCAGCTTCGTAGGGAGTTCGACCCTCCACTTT	CASSFVGSSTLHF
.	TRBJ2-7	TRBV18	TRBD1	TGTGCCAGCTCACCAGGACAGGTACCCTCCTACGAGCAGTACTTC	CASSPGQVPSYEQYF
.	TRBJ2-1	TRBV5-4	TRBD2	TGTGCCAGCAGGGGATTAGCGGGGCGGAATGAGCAGTTCTTC	CASRGLAGRNEQFF
once	TRBJ2-4	TRBV30	TRBD1	TGTGCCTGGAGACTACCAGGGGGCTCCAAAAACATTCAGTACTTC	CAWRLPGGSKNIQYF
.	TRBJ2-7	TRBV2	TRBD2	TGTGCCAGCAGGGGAGGGCACTCCTACGAGCAGTACTTC	CASRGGHSYEQYF
.	TRBJ1-1	TRBV30	.	TGTGCCTGGATCGGGGGGCGAGTTTATCGGACTGAAGCTTTCTTT	CAWIGGRVYRTEAFF
.	TRBJ2-7	TRBV7-3	TRBD2	TGTGCCAGCAGCTCCGCGGGGGGGACCTACGAGCAGTACTTC	CASSSAGGTYEQYF
.	TRBJ2-7	TRBV15	.	TGTGCCACCAGCACTCCTCGAGGATCGGACGAGCAGTACTTC	CATSTPRGSDEQYF
.	TRBJ2-7	TRBV13	.	TGTGCCAGCAGCTTAGAGGCAGGATCGAGAAACGAGCAGTACTTC	CASSLEAGSRNEQYF
.	TRBJ1-5	TRBV4-1	.	TGCGCCAGCAGCCAGGCCCCCGGACTGAGCAATCAGCCCCAGCATTTT	CASSQAPGLSNQPQHF
.	TRBJ2-7	TRBV19	TRBD1	TGTGCCAGTGGCCTACGGACAGGAGTGGCCTACGAGCAGTACTTC	CASGLRTGVAYEQYF
.	TRBJ1-1	TRBV9	TRBD1	TGTGCCAGCAGCTCGCGCCGGGACAGGGAAATTGATCACACTGAAGCTTTCTTT	CASSSRRDREIDHTEAFF